A selection of T cell receptor beta chains follows, all from one sample in a study of blood T cell repertoires in COVID-19. The protocol was immunoSEQ multiplex PCR, while the TCRdb copy is restricted to in-frame clones and leaves out a portion. The table records 130,000 or so clones, 85% to 90% of them present only once. The sequenced sample consisted of peripheral blood. These receptors originate from a man aged 50-59 years with active or convalescent COVID-19. Each CDR3 is given without its conserved first and last residue.

CDR3: ATSTGLAGGYEQY
J: TRBJ2-7
V: TRBV15

CDR3: ASSYGYEQY
J: TRBJ2-7
V: TRBV11-2

CDR3: ASSLSFGANVLT
J: TRBJ2-6
V: TRBV19

CDR3: SVENPRGGSEDIQY
J: TRBJ2-4
V: TRBV29-1

CDR3: ASSESRSRHNEQF
J: TRBJ2-1
V: TRBV2

CDR3: ASSLDSYRKNTGELF
J: TRBJ2-2
V: TRBV7-8

CDR3: ASSRDDRGEQY
J: TRBJ2-7
V: TRBV5-4

CDR3: ASRTNQATNEKLF
J: TRBJ1-4
V: TRBV19

CDR3: ATSRGPTDTEAF
J: TRBJ1-1
V: TRBV15

CDR3: ASSSGGDGQPQH
J: TRBJ1-5
V: TRBV7-9

CDR3: ASSTGQVLAKNIQY
J: TRBJ2-4
V: TRBV19

CDR3: ATSREASYEQY
J: TRBJ2-7
V: TRBV15

CDR3: ATNPGGRSPLH
J: TRBJ1-6
V: TRBV15

CDR3: ASSKGGGYNQHTGELF
J: TRBJ2-2
V: TRBV5-6

CDR3: ASSASGQGTGIGYGYT
J: TRBJ1-2
V: TRBV19

CDR3: ASRGTSGREQY
J: TRBJ2-7
V: TRBV19

CDR3: ASSLARGAEAF
J: TRBJ1-1
V: TRBV5-1

CDR3: ASSDSGTGYGELF
J: TRBJ2-2
V: TRBV6-4

CDR3: ASSDYLTGGNSPLH
J: TRBJ1-6
V: TRBV10-2

CDR3: ASSLNYKSYEQY
J: TRBJ2-7
V: TRBV11-2

CDR3: ASSLGRNTEAF
J: TRBJ1-1
V: TRBV7-9

CDR3: SAASWGQGVRETQY
J: TRBJ2-5
V: TRBV29-1

CDR3: ASNKRWTGVSNQPQH
J: TRBJ1-5
V: TRBV19

CDR3: SVGGGMGNEQF
J: TRBJ2-1
V: TRBV29-1

CDR3: ASGERRGVFSDTQY
J: TRBJ2-3
V: TRBV2

CDR3: ATSRTGGTYEQY
J: TRBJ2-7
V: TRBV24-1

CDR3: ASSIQARSGNTIY
J: TRBJ1-3
V: TRBV19

CDR3: ATSPNTQGVGEKLF
J: TRBJ1-4
V: TRBV15

CDR3: ASGGTGNYNQPQH
J: TRBJ1-5
V: TRBV27

CDR3: ASSLKSPWTGEQY
J: TRBJ2-7
V: TRBV27

CDR3: ASSLDRGGTDTQY
J: TRBJ2-3
V: TRBV5-1

CDR3: ASMKGQGGETQY
J: TRBJ2-5
V: TRBV6-5

CDR3: SVYDSGRLTDTQY
J: TRBJ2-3
V: TRBV29-1

CDR3: ASRAQGATGYT
J: TRBJ1-2
V: TRBV19

CDR3: ASTMGTGGGNTIY
J: TRBJ1-3
V: TRBV28

CDR3: AWSNPREQY
J: TRBJ2-7
V: TRBV30

CDR3: AWSSRGLRGANVLT
J: TRBJ2-6
V: TRBV30

CDR3: ASAQGAEQY
J: TRBJ2-7
V: TRBV30

CDR3: ASSKTGGASGELF
J: TRBJ2-2
V: TRBV5-8

CDR3: ASSIDPTRSEQY
J: TRBJ2-7
V: TRBV19

CDR3: SVVWHTEAF
J: TRBJ1-1
V: TRBV29-1

CDR3: ASSSRQSSYNEQF
J: TRBJ2-1
V: TRBV6-5

CDR3: ASATRASLKQETQY
J: TRBJ2-5
V: TRBV2

CDR3: ASSSGWETQY
J: TRBJ2-5
V: TRBV28

CDR3: ASSLRGGPTRDGYT
J: TRBJ1-2
V: TRBV27

CDR3: ASSQVTTDYNEQF
J: TRBJ2-1
V: TRBV4-1